What follows is one T cell receptor beta chain and its context. Its antigen specificity is not known. One base away there is no much larger clone; base qualities are not given. This sample's time point label indicates: baseline before first vaccination. Vaccinee samples were obtained from the UK trials COV001 and COV002, which included a single-blind randomized controlled phase 2/3 trial of AZD1222 (ChAdOx1 nCoV-19) in healthy adults. Trial participant PBMC samples were collected at day 0 and day 28 after the second dose for TCRbeta chain sequencing. This sample was included in a study of T cell responses to AZD1222 COVID-19 vaccine (dated by TCRdb to about 2021). For the wider study: Because spike-specific TCR depth and breadth did not differ between the two schedules, AZD1222 recipients who got a second dose at roughly 4 weeks were pooled with those who got a second dose at roughly 12 weeks. TCR sequencing covered some 250 trial participants: nearly 210 given two doses of AZD1222 and 26 given two doses of MenACWY control vaccine. Trial participants were enrolled by age into subgroups of 18-55, 56-69 and 70-plus years, and around 150, 29 and 61 TCR-sequenced participants, respectively, were included in these subgroups.

Study-wide conclusions, independent of this receptor: After two AZD1222 doses, both the breadth and the depth of spike-specific TCRs were significantly higher than at day 0 and than in MenACWY recipients. No day 14 peak-response samples were available, so repertoires were characterized only after the peak T cell response. In the small 56-69-year group, the increase in depth fell short of significance, most likely because of low power. Participants were mostly white British and included more females than males, and it was suggested by the authors that clonal diversity may have been underestimated. Reportedly, close to half of the unique spike-specific TCRs recognized epitopes lying outside the regions that are mutated in the B.1.351 and B.1.1.7 variants. CD4 TCRs associated with the vaccine covered the entire spike protein, and the dominant responses were in regions 160-218 and 743-854. Conclusions about previously exposed vaccinees were limited because only a handful of AZD1222 recipients were SARS-CoV-2 seropositive at baseline.

The CDR3 regions of human TCRbeta chains were analyzed by immunosequencing. Under the source paper's analysis protocol: TCRs in the repertoires were compared against a reference library of SARS-CoV-2-specific TCRs that had been generated with the MIRA antigen-specificity platform. Breadth meant the fraction of unique TCRs that were SARS-CoV-2-associated, whereas depth meant the fraction of total T cells that were SARS-CoV-2-associated. Each spike-specific TCR was assigned to its reactive spike region and to a CD4 or CD8 class using the MIRA data. Log10-transformed breadth and depth values were compared by one-way ANOVA with Sidak's multiple comparisons tests. TCRdb's version of the immuneACCESS table is confined to in-frame rearrangements and falls short of the full clone set. An unresolved V gene accounts for under half of the shortfall where checked; the remainder is of unknown origin. The V and J calls and the clone size are those of that table, but D and trimming were determined from the DNA. The sample includes approximately 150,000 clones, with around 92% observed a single time. In total, the top ten clones hold about 1% of the sample.

This TCR was sampled from an adult in good health. The source was peripheral blood, collected on day 0 of AZD1222 vaccination.

The sequenced DNA: TGTGCCAGCAGTGACAGGGCCAATGGCTACACCTTC. Translated, it gives CASSDRANGYTF. The rearrangement combines TRBV2 with TRBJ1-2; tentative D gene TRBD1, with 5 bases matching. CDR3 length: 12 amino acids, cysteine to phenylalanine. The only DNA kept is the CDR3, 36 bases in frame from the first base. V is cut by 3 bases and J by 6 bases, and the space between the germline ends is 8 bases. The germline V gene encodes CDR1 SNHLY and CDR2 FYNNEI.